Below, 11 T cell receptor beta chains from the same sample are listed, as sequenced in a study of cytomegalovirus exposure and HLA in healthy donors. PCR was performed using 60 Vbeta and 13 Jbeta primers. The data were produced by immunoSEQ multiplex PCR, yet TCRdb's version contains in-frame clones alone and is incomplete. The table includes approximately 150,000 clones, approximately 80% detected once. Input material: PBMCs. Every receptor here comes from a male donor in good health and CMV-seropositive.

This clone was counted once. The chain combines TRBV2 with TRBJ2-1; 10 nucleotides match TRBD2. Germline V gene sequence: CDR1 SNHLY, CDR2 FYNNEI. V lost 2 bases to trimming and J lost 8 bases; unmatched junction nucleotides: 3. The CDR3 covers 14 residues. CDR3 in amino acids: CASSESGGADEQFF. In DNA, the CDR3 is TGTGCCAGCAGTGAAAGCGGGGGGGCCGATGAGCAGTTCTTC.

This chain connects TRBV2 to TRBJ2-7, with a possible D match to TRBD1 (5 bases). Germline V lookup: CDR1 SNHLY, CDR2 FYNNEI. The V end was cut by 8 bases, the J end by 5 bases, with 13 bases between. The CDR3 length is 12 residues. This CDR3 is CASWGRSHEQYF. CDR3 bases: TGTGCCAGCTGGGGCAGGTCGCACGAGCAGTACTTC.

J is TRBJ1-5 and V is TRBV30, with D perhaps TRBD1 (5 bases). CDR1 and CDR2 (germline): GTSNPN, SVGIG (reference sequence). The ends were cut back, 1 base at V and 3 bases at J, with 13 bases in the middle. The CDR3 sequence is 15 residues long. CDR3 sequence reads: CAWSAGTADNQPQHF. CDR3 bases: TGTGCCTGGAGTGCCGGGACTGCGGACAATCAGCCCCAGCATTTT.

The genes are TRBV4-1 and TRBJ1-1; D may be TRBD1 (6 bases). There are 15 residues in the CDR3. Germline assignment: CDR1 MGHRA and CDR2 YSYEKL. Trimming removed 0 bases from V and 7 bases from J, with 15 bases in between. CDR3 loop: CASSQERGAWIEAFF. Here the CDR3 DNA reads TGCGCCAGCAGCCAAGAGCGGGGGGCGTGGATTGAAGCTTTCTTT.

This clone was seen more than once but under ten times. The chain employs TRBV4-1 and TRBJ1-2, with TRBD1 matching 10 bases. Germline V gives CDR1 MGHRA, CDR2 YSYEKL. This CDR3 is built from 15 residues. V shed 3 bases, J shed 7 bases, and the junction held 8 bases outside the gene matches. CDR3 bases: TGCGCCAGCAGCCAGGCCGGACAGGGGGTATTTGGCTACACCTTC. Translation gives CASSQAGQGVFGYTF.

The V call is TRBV27, the J call TRBJ1-1, with D possibly being TRBD1 (5 bases). V lost 4 bases, J lost 2 bases, and 11 bases lay in between. The germline CDR1 and CDR2 sequences are MNHEY and SMNVEV (reference sequence). This CDR3 has 14 residues. Here the CDR3 reads CASSSGLINTEAFF. CDR3 in DNA: TGTGCCAGCAGTTCGGGACTGATTAACACTGAAGCTTTCTTT.

This clone occurred a few times. The chain links TRBV6-1 to TRBJ1-4; TRBD1 might be the D (5 bases). Germline CDR1 MNHNS, CDR2 SASEGT. V lost 5 bases to trimming and J lost 3 bases, with 13 bases between them. CDR3 length: 15 amino acids. The CDR3, as DNA: TGTGCCAGCAGTCCCATATCCAGGGCTAATGAAAAACTGTTTTTT. It encodes CASSPISRANEKLFF.

This sequence joins TRBV7-8 and TRBJ1-2; D not resolved. The CDR3 is 13 amino acids. Germline loops: CDR1 SGHVS, CDR2 FQNEAQ. V lost 4 bases and J 7 bases, leaving 13 bases between the germline ends. This CDR3 is CASSSGLRPGYTF. DNA of the CDR3: TGTGCCAGCAGCTCTGGACTGAGGCCTGGCTACACCTTC. Together with reference TRBV7-8 and TRBJ1-2, the CDR3 gives the full variable domain: GAGVSQSPRYKVAKRGQDVALRCDPISGHVSLFWYQQALGQGPEFLTYFQNEAQLDKSGLPSDRFFAERPEGSVSTLKIQRTQQEDSAVYLCASSSGLRPGYTFGSGTRLTVV.

The chain is built from TRBV4-1 and TRBJ1-2; D remains ambiguous. This CDR3 comprises 13 residues. Trimming shortened V by 2 bases and J by 2 bases, and 6 bases separated the two germline ends. Per germline, CDR1 MGHRA and CDR2 YSYEKL. The DNA of the CDR3 is TGCGCCAGCAGCCAACAAAGCAACTATGGCTACACCTTC. This codes for CASSQQSNYGYTF.

This chain connects TRBV6-6 to TRBJ1-4; D may be TRBD1 (5 bases). CDR3 length: 14 amino acids. Germline CDR1 and CDR2: MNHNY and SVGAGI (reference sequence). The V end lost 2 bases, the J end lost 7 bases, and 11 bases lay between the germline ends. CDR3 coding DNA: TGTGCCAGCAGTTACAGGGGTGTGATTGAAAAACTGTTTTTT. Protein sequence: CASSYRGVIEKLFF.

The V call is TRBV9, the J call TRBJ2-2; 12 nucleotides match TRBD2. Germline V CDR1 and CDR2: SGDLS, YYNGEE. J lost 7 bases, V lost 3 bases, and 4 bases had no gene match. The CDR3 is 15 residues long. The CDR3 loop is CASSASGGGNGELFF. The DNA for the CDR3 is TGTGCCAGCAGCGCTAGCGGGGGGGGCAACGGGGAGCTGTTTTTT.